These T cell receptor beta chains were read from a single sample in a study of blood T cells in healthy people across ages. TCRdb re-derived calls from the 5' RACE reads in MiXCR, one entry per CDR3 protein. The sample has roughly 900,000 distinct CDR3 sequences, roughly 43% seen once. Sequenced sample: blood. These receptors came from a man aged 25 to 40 in good health. Both conserved end residues are part of each CDR3. Fields, in order: CDR3 DNA, CDR3 protein, clone size, D gene, V gene, J gene. D genes are given only for firm matches. Only part of the rows carry a size: once, few, many, or a class if the clone is expanded.

TGTGCCAGCAGTCTCCCGGAGGCCACTGAAGCTTTCTTT	CASSLPEATEAFF	.	.	TRBV28	TRBJ1-1
TGCGCCAGCAGCCTACAGCAGGCTTCGATAACCTACGAGCAGTACTTC	CASSLQQASITYEQYF	many	.	TRBV4-1	TRBJ2-7
TGTGCCAGCAGCCCACCCGGGTGGGGCGGGGAAGATGGCTACACCTTC	CASSPPGWGGEDGYTF	.	.	TRBV6-6	TRBJ1-2
TGCGCCAGCAGCCAAGAGCCAGCGACTAATGAAAAACTGTTTTTT	CASSQEPATNEKLFF	.	.	TRBV4-1	TRBJ1-4
TGTGCCATCAGCCAAGAGACCGAGCAGTACTTC	CAISQETEQYF	.	.	TRBV4-2	TRBJ2-7
TGTGCCAGCAGCTGGGGACTTCAAGAGACCCAGTACTTC	CASSWGLQETQYF	.	.	TRBV7-2	TRBJ2-5
TGTGCCAGCAGTTACCTCTTGAATACGCAGTATTTT	CASSYLLNTQYF	few	.	TRBV6-2/TRBV6-3	TRBJ2-3
TGTGCCAGCAGCCAAGATCAGGATCCCAGAAATGAAAAACTGTTTTTT	CASSQDQDPRNEKLFF	.	.	TRBV3-1	TRBJ1-4
TGTGCCAGCAGTTTATCCGACGGGGGCGACACAGATACGCAGTATTTT	CASSLSDGGDTDTQYF	.	.	TRBV27	TRBJ2-3
TGCGCCAGCAGCCAAGCGGGGGGCGATGAAAAACTGTTTTTT	CASSQAGGDEKLFF	.	.	TRBV4-3	TRBJ1-4